Presented here are 8 T cell receptor beta chains from one specimen sequenced in a study of blood T cell repertoires in COVID-19. The assay was immunoSEQ multiplex PCR, and TCRdb's table has in-frame clones only and misses some. Altogether 39,000 or so clones are present, 81% being singletons, with the ten largest covering roughly 38%. The sequenced sample was peripheral blood. The receptors here all came from a man in his forties with active or convalescent COVID-19.

The rearrangement uses TRBV5-4 and TRBJ1-1, with a tentative D call TRBD1 (5 bases). The CDR3 is 14 amino acids. Per germline, CDR1 SGHNT and CDR2 YYREEE (reference sequence). The V gene lost 7 bases and the J gene lost 1 base, with 14 bases spanning the gap. The CDR3 loop is CASGGRLENTEAFF. The CDR3, as DNA: TGTGCCAGCGGGGGGAGACTTGAGAACACTGAAGCTTTCTTT.

The V and J genes are TRBV6-5 and TRBJ2-3; TRBD2 matches at 10 bases. The CDR3 spans 14 residues. Germline values: CDR1 MNHEY, CDR2 SVGAGI. Unmatched junction bases numbered 4, after V lost 6 bases and J lost 4 bases. CDR3 in amino acids: CASSSSGRADTQYF. The CDR3 coding sequence is TGTGCCAGCAGCTCTAGCGGGAGAGCAGATACGCAGTATTTT.

The chain has TRBV3-1 (or the pseudogene TRBV3-2) and TRBJ2-3, with unresolved D. The CDR3 is 14 residues long. Germline V CDR1 and CDR2: LGHDT, YNNKEL (reference sequence). V was shortened by 1 base and J by 2 bases, with 7 bases between the two germline ends. The CDR3 DNA reads as TGTGCCAGCAGCCAAGGGAGTTACACAGATACGCAGTATTTT. Amino acids: CASSQGSYTDTQYF.

This clone was seen just once. V usage is TRBV5-8 and J usage is TRBJ1-2; 7 positions match TRBD1. CDR3 length: 14 residues. The germline gives CDR1 SGHTS, CDR2 YDEGEE. After removal of 2 bases from V and 10 bases from J, the junction contained 11 bases not matched to a gene. The CDR3 spells CASSFYTGTADYTF. In DNA, the CDR3 is TGTGCCAGCAGCTTCTATACCGGGACAGCAGACTACACCTTC.

The rearrangement joins TRBV19 to TRBJ2-1; 7 bases are shared with TRBD2. The V gene end was trimmed by 5 bases and the J gene end by 8 bases; junction bases not matched to a gene: 9. The germline gives CDR1 LNHDA, CDR2 SQIVND (reference sequence). The CDR3 spans 14 residues. CDR3 region: CASSALGGGDEQFF. DNA of the CDR3: TGTGCCAGTAGTGCCCTTGGGGGAGGGGATGAGCAGTTCTTC.

As DNA, the CDR3 is TGTGCCAGCAGCTTAGAAGGGGCAGGGACAAATGGCTACACCTTC. Protein product: CASSLEGAGTNGYTF. This chain uses TRBV11-2 with TRBJ1-2, with D perhaps matching TRBD1 (6 bases). Germline V gene lookup returns CDR1 SGHAT and CDR2 FQNNGV. The CDR3 runs 15 residues. The V and J ends lost 0 bases and 6 bases respectively, with 14 bases between them.

The chain carries TRBV6-5 and TRBJ1-5; 7 bases are shared with TRBD1. V trimming: 10 bases; J trimming: 6 bases; junction bases outside the gene matches: 9. The CDR3 length is 13 residues. Germline V gene lookup returns CDR1 MNHEY and CDR2 SVGAGI. The CDR3: CATRQGGGQPQHF. The CDR3 DNA is TGTGCCACCCGACAGGGCGGAGGTCAGCCCCAGCATTTT.

A few counts support this clone. V is TRBV27 and J is TRBJ1-5; D call uncertain. CDR1 and CDR2 (germline): MNHEY, SMNVEV (reference sequence). The CDR3 consists of 14 residues. V lost 6 bases to trimming and J lost 1 base, with 10 bases between them. In DNA, the CDR3 is TGTGCCAGCAGGGCCATCAGGAGCAATCAGCCCCAGCATTTT. Protein: CASRAIRSNQPQHF.